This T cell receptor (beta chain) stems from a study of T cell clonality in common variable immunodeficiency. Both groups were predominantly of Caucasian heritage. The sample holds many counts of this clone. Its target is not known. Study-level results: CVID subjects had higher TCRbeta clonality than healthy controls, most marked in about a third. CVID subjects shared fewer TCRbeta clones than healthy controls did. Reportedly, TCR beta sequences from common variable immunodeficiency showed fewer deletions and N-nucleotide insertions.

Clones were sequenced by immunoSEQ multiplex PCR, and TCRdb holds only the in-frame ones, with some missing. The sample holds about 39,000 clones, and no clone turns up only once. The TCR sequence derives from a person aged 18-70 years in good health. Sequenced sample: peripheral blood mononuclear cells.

The covered CDR3 bases are TGCGCCAGCAGCCGACAACTAGCGGGAGGGACCTACGAG. Translating it yields CASSRQLAGGTYE. The CDR3, in full, reads CASSRQLAGGTYEQYF. This chain links TRBV4-1 with TRBJ2-7; TRBD2 matches 13 bases. The sequenced fragment ends 3 residues before the CDR3 boundary, so the rest is inferred from the germline J gene. This CDR3 region has 16 residues. The J segment lost 2 bases and the V segment lost 4 bases, leaving 5 bases of the junction unmatched. The germline CDR1 and CDR2 sequences are MGHRA and YSYEKL.